This TCR beta chain was obtained from a study of cytomegalovirus exposure and HLA in healthy donors. Overall study context: The Caucasian-associated ancestry cluster held roughly 84% of more than 350 genotyped donors.

Turning to this clone: Its target is not known.

Germline V lookup: CDR1 LNHDA, CDR2 SQIVND (reference sequence). V gave up 6 bases and J gave up 6 bases, with 12 bases separating them. The CDR3 runs to 13 residues. Whole-study findings and limits: The only immune exposure information that was available was CMV serostatus.

PCR involved 60 Vbeta and 13 Jbeta primers. The protocol was immunoSEQ multiplex PCR, while the TCRdb copy is restricted to in-frame clones and leaves out a portion. The sample has under 150,000 clones; about 80% are singletons. The TCR was taken from a male donor in good health and CMV-seronegative. The chain has TRBV19 and TRBJ2-1; no clear D. The sequenced material came from PBMCs. The CDR3 DNA is TGTGCCAGTAGCCAGAAGAATGGCAATGAGCAGTTCTTC. Residues: CASSQKNGNEQFF.